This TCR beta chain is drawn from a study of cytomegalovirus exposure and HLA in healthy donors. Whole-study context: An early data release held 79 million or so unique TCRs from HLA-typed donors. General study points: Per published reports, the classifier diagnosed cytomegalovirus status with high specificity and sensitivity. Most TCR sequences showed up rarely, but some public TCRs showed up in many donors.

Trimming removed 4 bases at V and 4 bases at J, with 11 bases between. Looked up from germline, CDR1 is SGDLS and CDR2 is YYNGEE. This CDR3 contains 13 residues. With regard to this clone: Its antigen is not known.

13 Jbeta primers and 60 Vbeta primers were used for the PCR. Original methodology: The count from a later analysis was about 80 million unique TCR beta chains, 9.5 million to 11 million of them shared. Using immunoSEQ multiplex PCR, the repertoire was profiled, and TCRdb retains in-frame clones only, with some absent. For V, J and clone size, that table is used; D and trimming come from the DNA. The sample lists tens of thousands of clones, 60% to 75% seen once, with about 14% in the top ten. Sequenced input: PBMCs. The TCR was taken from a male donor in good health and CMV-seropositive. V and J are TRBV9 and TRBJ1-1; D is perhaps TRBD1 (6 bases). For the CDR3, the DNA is TGTGCCAGCAGCCTTACAGGGTCCACTGAAGCTTTCTTT. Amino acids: CASSLTGSTEAFF.